This entry lists 15 T cell receptor beta chains sequenced from one sample in a study of blood T cell repertoires in COVID-19. TCRdb's table, derived via immunoSEQ multiplex PCR, lists solely in-frame clones and lacks some. The sample contains 250,000 to 300,000 clones, roughly 86% of which appear only once. Sequencing input: peripheral blood. The receptors shown here come from a woman between 25 and 40 years old with acute or convalescent COVID-19.

V usage is TRBV5-1 and J usage is TRBJ2-1; a possible D gene is TRBD2 (5 bases). CDR1 is SGHRS, CDR2 YFSETQ, per germline. Trimming left V 0 bases short and J 3 bases short, with 10 bases between. The CDR3 covers 15 residues. The CDR3 DNA reads as TGCGCCAGCAGCTTGGGACTGGGAGACTACAATGAGCAGTTCTTC. Amino acids: CASSLGLGDYNEQFF. The full variable domain, completed using reference TRBV5-1 and TRBJ2-1, is KAGVTQTPRYLIKTRGQQVTLSCSPISGHRSVSWYQQTPGQGLQFLFEYFSETQRNKGNFPGRFSGRQFSNSRSEMNVSTLELGDSALYLCASSLGLGDYNEQFFGPGTRLTVL.

The V and J genes are TRBV27 and TRBJ2-1, with D tentatively TRBD1 (5 bases). The CDR3 spans 11 residues. Trimming removed 5 bases from V and 7 bases from J, with 6 bases in between. Germline CDR1 is MNHEY and CDR2 is SMNVEV (reference sequence). CDR3 sequence reads: CASSTGNEQFF. The CDR3 DNA sequence: TGTGCCAGCAGTACAGGAAATGAGCAGTTCTTC.

This chain joins TRBV5-1 and TRBJ2-5; 7 nucleotides line up with TRBD1. The CDR3 spans 13 residues. CDR1 and CDR2 from the germline V gene are SGHRS and YFSETQ. J lost 5 bases, V lost 5 bases, and 6 bases had no gene match. As DNA, the CDR3 is TGCGCCAGCAGTTTAGGGGGCCCCGAGACCCAGTACTTC. Translation gives CASSLGGPETQYF.

The CDR3 coding sequence is TGTGCCACCAGTGCTACCGGGACAGTCACAGATACGCAGTATTTT. Protein sequence: CATSATGTVTDTQYF. The J gene is TRBJ2-3, the V gene TRBV24-1, with 7 bases aligning to TRBD1. The CDR3 is 15 residues long. Losses at the gene ends were 5 bases for V and 2 bases for J; bases not matched to a gene: 6. The V gene's germline CDR1 is KGHDR and CDR2 SFDVKD.

The chain combines TRBV6-5 with TRBJ2-1, with 10 bases fitting TRBD1. The CDR3 is 13 residues long. The junction had 8 bases not matched to a gene; V was cut back by 8 bases and J by 10 bases. Germline assignment: CDR1 MNHEY and CDR2 SVGAGI. The CDR3 DNA is TGTGCCAGCCGACCGGGACAGGGGAGGGAGCAGTTCTTC. Translating it yields CASRPGQGREQFF.

This clone was picked up one time. J is TRBJ2-5 and V is TRBV24-1; D might be TRBD2 (6 bases). Germline V CDR1 and CDR2: KGHDR, SFDVKD. V dropped 4 bases and J dropped 4 bases, with 15 bases sitting between them. This CDR3 is 15 amino acids long. CDR3 amino acids: CATSEARWGVETQYF. CDR3 sequence (DNA): TGTGCCACCAGTGAGGCGCGTTGGGGGGTAGAGACCCAGTACTTC.

The V gene is TRBV5-4, the J gene TRBJ1-2; D gene uncertain. V lost 4 bases and J lost 7, with 14 bases in between. CDR3 size: 13 residues. Germline CDR1 and CDR2: SGHNT and YYREEE (reference sequence). The CDR3, as DNA: TGTGCCAGCAGCCGGCCGGGGTCCAGTGGCTACACCTTC. The encoded protein is CASSRPGSSGYTF. Together with reference TRBV5-4 and TRBJ1-2, the CDR3 gives the full variable domain: ETGVTQSPTHLIKTRGQQVTLRCSSQSGHNTVSWYQQALGQGPQFIFQYYREEENGRGNFPPRFSGLQFPNYSSELNVNALELDDSALYLCASSRPGSSGYTFGSGTRLTVV.

The chain carries TRBV5-1 and TRBJ2-2; maybe TRBD2 (5 bases). V was shortened by 0 bases and J by 4 bases, with 10 bases between the two germline ends. CDR3 size: 15 residues. Germline loops: CDR1 SGHRS, CDR2 YFSETQ. The chain's CDR3 is CASSLELAGTGELFF. CDR3 nucleotides: TGCGCCAGCAGCTTGGAGCTAGCAGGCACCGGGGAGCTGTTTTTT.

Details on this clone: Other nucleotide sequences from this sample produce the same CDR3. The CDR3 DNA follows: TGCAGCGTTGTACAGGGCTACGAGCAGTACTTC. Protein product: CSVVQGYEQYF. V and J are TRBV29-1 and TRBJ2-7; possible D gene TRBD1, 6 bases. The V end was cut by 4 bases, the J end by 3 bases, with 7 bases between. The CDR3 contains 11 residues. The germline V gene has CDR1 SQVTM and CDR2 ANQGSEA.

V gene TRBV3-1 (or the pseudogene TRBV3-2) combines with J gene TRBJ2-7, with 9 bases lining up with TRBD1. The CDR3 extends over 14 amino acids. V lost 5 bases, J lost 4 bases, and 6 bases stayed unmatched. Per the germline V gene, CDR1 is LGHDT and CDR2 is YNNKEL (reference sequence). The CDR3: CASSSGTGMYEQYF. CDR3 nucleotides: TGTGCCAGCAGCTCCGGGACAGGGATGTACGAGCAGTACTTC.

The chain recombines TRBV19 with TRBJ2-5, with TRBD2 as a possible D gene (5 bases). Germline V CDR1 and CDR2: LNHDA, SQIVND (reference sequence). CDR3 size: 13 residues. Trimming pared 4 bases from V and 4 bases from J, leaving 10 bases between. CDR3 coding DNA: TGTGCCAGTAGTACATCCGGAGGAGAGACCCAGTACTTC. Translating it yields CASSTSGGETQYF.

The chain carries TRBV2 and TRBJ1-1; D uncertain. V lost 4 bases and J 1 base, leaving 7 bases between the germline ends. This CDR3 has 13 amino acids. In germline, CDR1 is SNHLY, CDR2 FYNNEI. As DNA, the CDR3 is TGTGCCAGCAGTGTAAAACAGAACACTGAAGCTTTCTTT. It is translated as CASSVKQNTEAFF.

The V and J genes are TRBV5-8 and TRBJ1-1; D is unclear. The CDR3 loop spans 12 amino acids. Germline V CDR1 and CDR2: SGHTS, YDEGEE. V gave up 2 bases and J gave up 7 bases, with 9 bases separating them. CDR3 residues: CASSLGGVEAFF. In DNA form, the CDR3 reads TGTGCCAGCAGCTTAGGAGGTGTTGAAGCTTTCTTT.

The gene calls are TRBV4-1 and TRBJ1-1, with 7 bases matching TRBD1. CDR3 length: 14 amino acids. Germline CDR1 and CDR2: MGHRA and YSYEKL. J was trimmed by 0 bases and V by 4 bases; bases with no gene match: 2. The DNA of the CDR3 is TGCGCCAGCAGCCTAGGACAGGTGAACACTGAAGCTTTCTTT. Translation: CASSLGQVNTEAFF.

CDR3 nucleotide sequence: TGTGCCAGCAGCTTAGGACTACTCGGGGCAACTAATGAAAAACTGTTTTTT. Encoded protein: CASSLGLLGATNEKLFF. The rearrangement links TRBV13 to TRBJ1-4; D remains ambiguous. The germline V gene has CDR1 PRHDT and CDR2 FYEKMQ (reference sequence). CDR3 length equals 17 residues. V was clipped by 0 bases and J by 0 bases, with 11 bases between them.